The 26 T cell receptor beta chains below were found in one sample sequenced in a study (dated by TCRdb to the mid-2010s). Library method: 5' RACE. Sequencing instrument: Illumina MiSeq. TCRdb passed the public sequencing reads through fastp at Q25 and MiXCR, retaining productive beta sequences. Rows are combined by CDR3 protein, so each entry shows the most common genes and DNA. The sample table shows roughly 56,000 distinct CDR3 sequences, and 25% to 35% are seen once. Around 2% of the sample is held by the ten biggest clonotypes. The source material was tumor-infiltrating naive CD4+ T cells sorted from the breast tumor. What this sample's cell subset or site label stands for: naive CD4+ T cells, CD4+CD45RA+CD25-. The receptors derive from a female donor with breast cancer.

This clonotype was seen at least ten times. This chain connects TRBV4-1 to TRBJ1-4; tentative D call: TRBD1 (5 bases). The V gene lost 2 bases and the J gene lost 7 bases, with 14 bases spanning the gap. The CDR3 runs 15 residues. Germline V gene lookup returns CDR1 MGHRA and CDR2 YSYEKL. The CDR3 nucleotides are TGCGCCAGCAGCCAACTCAGGGTTGTAGGTGAAAAACTGTTTTTT. Its protein product is CASSQLRVVGEKLFF.

The V call is TRBV6-6, the J call TRBJ1-2, with D maybe TRBD1 (5 bases). V was pared by 2 bases and J by 5 bases, with 21 bases between. Germline V gene sequence: CDR1 MNHNY, CDR2 SVGAGI (reference sequence). The CDR3 extends over 17 amino acids. CDR3 nucleotide sequence: TGTGCCAGCAGTTACCCATACGGGACTGAGCTTCGGTATGGCTACACCTTC. Translation: CASSYPYGTELRYGYTF.

The rearrangement links TRBV4-1 to TRBJ2-1; 14 bases map to TRBD2. Germline CDR1 and CDR2: MGHRA and YSYEKL. V lost 3 bases to trimming and J lost 7 bases; unmatched junction nucleotides: 11. The CDR3 consists of 18 residues. Written as DNA, the CDR3 is TGCGCCAGCAGCCAGAGGGGACTAGCGGGAGAGGTTGGAAATGAGCAGTTCTTC. Residues: CASSQRGLAGEVGNEQFF.

V gene TRBV11-2 combines with J gene TRBJ2-1; 13 positions agree with TRBD2. Germline V CDR1 and CDR2: SGHAT, FQNNGV. The CDR3 is made up of 17 amino acids. V trimming: 1 base; J trimming: 9 bases; junction bases outside the gene matches: 9. The CDR3 coding sequence is TGTGCCAGCAGCTTAGGAAGGACTAGCGGGAGATCTGGTGAGCAGTTCTTC. It codes for CASSLGRTSGRSGEQFF. Full variable domain (remainder filled in from reference TRBV11-2 and TRBJ2-1): EAGVAQSPRYKIIEKRQSVAFWCNPISGHATLYWYQQILGQGPKLLIQFQNNGVVDDSQLPKDRFSAERLKGVDSTLKIQPAKLEDSAVYLCASSLGRTSGRSGEQFFGPGTRLTVL.

This clonotype occurred a few times. The genes are TRBV6-2 or TRBV6-3 and TRBJ2-7; a possible D gene is TRBD2 (5 bases). The CDR3 runs 17 residues. The germline CDR1 and CDR2 sequences are MNHEY and SVGEGT. V lost 1 base to trimming and J lost 3 bases, with 19 bases between them. CDR3 nucleotide sequence: TGTGCCAGCAGTTACTACCCCGGACTCATCATGATCTACGAGCAGTACTTC. Encoded protein: CASSYYPGLIMIYEQYF.

This clonotype was seen many times. This sequence joins TRBV12-3 or TRBV12-4 and TRBJ1-2, with a tentative D call TRBD1 (5 bases). Between the trimmed V and J ends, which lost 6 bases and 4 bases, there was a span of 9 bases. The CDR3 consists of 12 residues. The CDR3, as DNA: TGTGCCAGCAGCCCGGGGGGCTATGGCTACACCTTC. It codes for CASSPGGYGYTF.

The rearrangement joins TRBV20-1 to TRBJ1-1, with a possible D match to TRBD1 (6 bases). The CDR3 is 15 amino acids. Deletions cut 3 bases from V and 2 bases from J, with 16 bases between. Per the germline V gene, CDR1 is DFQATT and CDR2 is SNEGSKA (reference sequence). CDR3 protein: CSASYGAGGNTEAFF. For the CDR3, the DNA is TGCAGTGCTAGTTATGGGGCGGGGGGCAACACTGAAGCTTTCTTT.

The chain is built from TRBV11-3 and TRBJ2-5; the D gene could be TRBD1 or TRBD2 (5 bases each). Per the germline V gene, CDR1 is SGHNT and CDR2 is YENEEA. V was shortened by 5 bases and J by 4 bases, with 17 bases between the two germline ends. The CDR3 loop spans 15 amino acids. This CDR3 is CASSPGRRDRETQYF. For the CDR3, the DNA is TGTGCCAGCAGCCCGGGACGACGGGACCGAGAGACCCAGTACTTC.

This chain joins TRBV7-2 and TRBJ2-2; either TRBD1 or TRBD2 may supply D (5 bases each). This CDR3 is built from 15 residues. Germline V gives CDR1 SGHTA, CDR2 FQGNSA. Trimming shortened V by 5 bases and J by 6 bases, and 16 bases separated the two germline ends. This chain's CDR3 is CASSLRGATAGELFF. CDR3 DNA: TGTGCCAGCAGCCTTAGAGGGGCTACTGCCGGGGAGCTGTTTTTT.

Points on this clonotype: Just one base apart from a much larger clone, this may be a read error. V usage is TRBV6-6 and J usage is TRBJ1-5, with D tentatively TRBD1 (5 bases). This CDR3 contains 18 residues. Trimming stripped 2 bases from V and 0 bases from J, with 17 bases between. CDR1 and CDR2 (germline): MNHNY, SVGAGI (reference sequence). In DNA form, the CDR3 reads TGTGCCAGCAGTTACCCGCGGGGCCAGTCCTATAGCAATCAGCCCCAGCATTTT. Its protein product is CASSYPRGQSYSNQPQHF.

This clonotype appeared a few times. V usage is TRBV4-1 and J usage is TRBJ2-3; no definite D call. V lost 0 bases and J 0 bases, leaving 13 bases between the germline ends. CDR1 is MGHRA and CDR2 is YSYEKL in the germline V gene. This CDR3 spans 17 amino acids. CDR3 coding DNA: TGCGCCAGCAGCCAAGATAAACGGGCCTGGAGCACAGATACGCAGTATTTT. Protein product: CASSQDKRAWSTDTQYF.

Only a few counts were recorded for this clonotype. The CDR3 nucleotides are TGTGCCAGCAGCTTACGGGGCGGTGAAGCTTTCTTT. It translates to CASSLRGGEAFF. The rearrangement uses TRBV5-6 and TRBJ1-1; D is possibly TRBD1 (5 bases). V shed 2 bases and J shed 7 bases, with 9 bases lying between them. This CDR3 has 12 amino acids. The germline CDR1 and CDR2 sequences are SGHDT and YYEEEE.

This clonotype showed up just a few times. This chain links TRBV9 with TRBJ2-7, with D hard to call. This CDR3 comprises 14 residues. Germline V gene data show CDR1 as SGDLS and CDR2 as YYNGEE. V was cut by 0 bases and J by 3 bases, with 10 bases left in between. CDR3 loop: CASSVATANYEQYF. In DNA, the CDR3 is TGTGCCAGCAGCGTAGCTACAGCGAACTACGAGCAGTACTTC.

V gene TRBV4-1 combines with J gene TRBJ1-1; perhaps TRBD1 as D (5 bases). The V end lost 2 bases, the J end lost 10 bases, and 11 bases lay between the germline ends. The germline V gene has CDR1 MGHRA and CDR2 YSYEKL. The CDR3 extends over 12 amino acids. CDR3: CASSQPGLGAFF. The CDR3 region has the DNA TGCGCCAGCAGCCAACCGGGACTAGGAGCTTTCTTT.

V and J are TRBV4-3 and TRBJ1-6; 8 bases are shared with TRBD1. Germline V lookup: CDR1 LGHNA, CDR2 YSLEER. This CDR3 has 15 residues. The V and J ends lost 0 bases and 7 bases, in that order; junction bases with no gene match: 2. The DNA of the CDR3 is TGCGCCAGCAGCCAAGATGGACAGGGCAATTCACCCCTCCACTTT. It specifies CASSQDGQGNSPLHF.

The rearrangement joins TRBV7-3 to TRBJ2-2, with a possible D match to TRBD2 (6 bases). Between the trimmed V and J ends, which lost 5 bases and 4 bases, there was a span of 8 bases. Germline lookup yields CDR1 SGHTA and CDR2 FQGTGA. The CDR3 consists of 13 residues. CDR3 nucleotides: TGTGCCAGCAGCCAGCGGGTCACCGGGGAGCTGTTTTTT. This sequence encodes CASSQRVTGELFF.

This clonotype is medium-sized. This chain connects TRBV6-1 to TRBJ1-5, with a tentative D call TRBD1 (5 bases). CDR1 is MNHNS, CDR2 SASEGT, per germline. The CDR3 sequence is 16 residues long. V lost 5 bases, J lost 2 bases, and 16 bases lay in between. The chain's CDR3 is CASSPQAHLGNQPQHF. The DNA of the CDR3 is TGTGCCAGCAGTCCACAGGCGCACCTTGGCAATCAGCCCCAGCATTTT.

This clonotype was observed many times. The CDR3, as DNA: TGTGCCAGCAGCGTAGCCCCTCTACCGGGACAGGGGGCTGGCACTGAAGCTTTCTTT. This translates into CASSVAPLPGQGAGTEAFF. The J gene is TRBJ1-1, the V gene TRBV9, with 12 bases matching TRBD1. Trimming at V came to 0 bases and at J to 4 bases, leaving 13 bases not matched to a gene. Germline-derived CDR1 and CDR2 are SGDLS and YYNGEE. This CDR3 has 19 amino acids.

The V call is TRBV15, the J call TRBJ1-6; D may be TRBD1 (5 bases). V dropped 8 bases and J dropped 9 bases, with 5 bases sitting between them. Germline V gene data show CDR1 as LNHNV and CDR2 as YYDKDF (reference sequence). The CDR3 is made up of 10 amino acids. CDR3 sequence reads: CATGGSPLHF. For the CDR3, the DNA is TGTGCCACCGGGGGTTCACCCCTCCACTTT.

This sequence joins TRBV6-5 and TRBJ1-3; D unclear. The CDR3 is 15 amino acids. V gave up 0 bases and J gave up 4 bases, with 10 bases separating them. Germline assignment: CDR1 MNHEY and CDR2 SVGAGI. The CDR3: CASSYSLRQGNTIYF. The CDR3 nucleotides read TGTGCCAGCAGTTACTCCCTAAGGCAAGGAAACACCATATATTTT.

V and J are TRBV24-1 and TRBJ1-1; D is perhaps TRBD1 (5 bases). The CDR3 is made up of 15 amino acids. The germline V gene encodes CDR1 KGHDR and CDR2 SFDVKD. The germline V and J ends were trimmed by 5 bases and 0 bases, with 12 bases remaining between them. In nucleotides, the CDR3 is TGTGCCACCAGTGCCCCTTGGGGGGTGAACACTGAAGCTTTCTTT. The encoded protein is CATSAPWGVNTEAFF.

This clonotype showed up many times. V usage is TRBV20-1 and J usage is TRBJ2-7, with TRBD1 matching 8 bases. Trimming at V came to 3 bases and at J to 3 bases, leaving 7 bases not matched to a gene. This CDR3 spans 14 amino acids. The germline V gene has CDR1 DFQATT and CDR2 SNEGSKA (reference sequence). Here the CDR3 DNA reads TGCAGTGCTAGTGAGGACAGGGTTAACTACGAGCAGTACTTC. This gives the protein CSASEDRVNYEQYF.

This clonotype is deemed medium-sized. The chain links TRBV12-3 or TRBV12-4 to TRBJ2-5; 10 positions agree with TRBD1. This CDR3 contains 14 residues. The trim removed 5 bases at V and 3 bases at J, leaving 3 bases unmatched. CDR3 sequence reads: CASSPTGGEETQYF. The DNA of the CDR3 is TGTGCCAGCAGTCCGACAGGGGGCGAAGAGACCCAGTACTTC.

The chain employs TRBV7-2 and TRBJ2-2; D gene unclear. The CDR3 has 16 amino acids. Germline V CDR1 and CDR2: SGHTA, FQGNSA. Trimming shortened V by 4 bases and J by 8 bases, and 20 bases separated the two germline ends. In DNA form, the CDR3 reads TGTGCCAGCAGCTCCCCCCCTGTTGGCGGACCGGGGGAGCTGTTTTTT. Residues: CASSSPPVGGPGELFF.

The V and J genes are TRBV7-2 and TRBJ2-7; D is uncertain. V was shortened by 4 bases and J by 3 bases, with 7 bases between the two germline ends. The length of the CDR3 is 12 residues. Germline values: CDR1 SGHTA, CDR2 FQGNSA. The CDR3 DNA sequence: TGTGCCAGCAGCTCCATATACTACGAGCAGTACTTC. It codes for CASSSIYYEQYF.

The rearrangement links TRBV16 to TRBJ1-2, with D unclear. Germline V CDR1 and CDR2: KGHSY, FQNENV. CDR3 length: 13 residues. Trimming took off 2 bases at V and 6 bases at J, with 10 bases between the two ends. CDR3 nucleotide sequence: TGTGCCAGCAGCCAAGTAGGAGCGGATGGCTACACCTTC. It yields the protein CASSQVGADGYTF.